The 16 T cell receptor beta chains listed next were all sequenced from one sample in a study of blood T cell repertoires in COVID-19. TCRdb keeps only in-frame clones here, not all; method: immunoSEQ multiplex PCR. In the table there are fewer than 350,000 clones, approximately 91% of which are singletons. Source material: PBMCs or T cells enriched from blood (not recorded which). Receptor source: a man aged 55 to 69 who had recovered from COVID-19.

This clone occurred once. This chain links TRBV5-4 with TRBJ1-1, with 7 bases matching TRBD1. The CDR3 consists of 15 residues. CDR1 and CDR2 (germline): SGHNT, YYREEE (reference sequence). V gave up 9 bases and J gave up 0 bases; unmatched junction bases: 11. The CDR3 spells CAITRPGQVNTEAFF. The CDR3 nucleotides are TGTGCCATTACTCGCCCTGGACAGGTGAACACTGAAGCTTTCTTT. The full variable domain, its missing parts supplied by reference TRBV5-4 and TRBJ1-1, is ETGVTQSPTHLIKTRGQQVTLRCSSQSGHNTVSWYQQALGQGPQFIFQYYREEENGRGNFPPRFSGLQFPNYSSELNVNALELDDSALYLCAITRPGQVNTEAFFGQGTRLTVV.

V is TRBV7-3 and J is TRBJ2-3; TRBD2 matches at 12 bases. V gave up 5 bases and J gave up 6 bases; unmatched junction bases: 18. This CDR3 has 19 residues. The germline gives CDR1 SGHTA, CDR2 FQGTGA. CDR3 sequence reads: CASSAHPSGLAGGPDTQYF. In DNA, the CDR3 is TGTGCCAGCAGCGCGCACCCAAGCGGGCTAGCGGGAGGGCCTGATACGCAGTATTTT.

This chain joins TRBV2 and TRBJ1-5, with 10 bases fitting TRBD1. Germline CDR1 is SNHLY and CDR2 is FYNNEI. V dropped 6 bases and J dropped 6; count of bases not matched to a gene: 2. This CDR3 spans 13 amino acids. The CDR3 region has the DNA TGTGCCAGCAGGGGACAGGGGAGTCAGCCCCAGCATTTT. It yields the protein CASRGQGSQPQHF.

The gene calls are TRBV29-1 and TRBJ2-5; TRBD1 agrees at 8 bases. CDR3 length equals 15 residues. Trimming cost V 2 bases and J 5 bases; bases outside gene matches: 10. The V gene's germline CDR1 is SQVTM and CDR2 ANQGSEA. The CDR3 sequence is CSVEFPDRASETQYF. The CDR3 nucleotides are TGCAGCGTTGAATTCCCGGACAGGGCCTCGGAGACCCAGTACTTC.

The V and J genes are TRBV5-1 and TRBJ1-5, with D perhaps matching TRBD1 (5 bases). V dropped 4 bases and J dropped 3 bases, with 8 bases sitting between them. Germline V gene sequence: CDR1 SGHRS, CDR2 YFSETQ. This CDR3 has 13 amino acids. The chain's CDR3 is CASSAGNNQPQHF. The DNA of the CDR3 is TGCGCCAGCAGCGCAGGGAACAATCAGCCCCAGCATTTT.

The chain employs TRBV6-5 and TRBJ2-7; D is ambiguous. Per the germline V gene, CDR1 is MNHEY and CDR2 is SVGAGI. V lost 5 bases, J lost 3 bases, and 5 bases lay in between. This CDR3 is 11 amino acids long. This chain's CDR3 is CASSNSYEQYF. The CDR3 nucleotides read TGTGCCAGCAGTAACAGCTACGAGCAGTACTTC.

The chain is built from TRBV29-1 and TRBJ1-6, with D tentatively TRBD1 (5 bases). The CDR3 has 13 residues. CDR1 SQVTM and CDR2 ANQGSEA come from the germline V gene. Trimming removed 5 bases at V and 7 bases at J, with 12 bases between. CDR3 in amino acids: CSVKQAGNSPLHF. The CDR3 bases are TGCAGCGTTAAACAGGCGGGGAATTCACCCCTCCACTTT.

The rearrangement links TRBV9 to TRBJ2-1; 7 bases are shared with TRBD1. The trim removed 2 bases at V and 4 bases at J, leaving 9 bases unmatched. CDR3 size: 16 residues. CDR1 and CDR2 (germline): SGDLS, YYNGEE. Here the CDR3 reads CASSVRFGTAYNEQFF. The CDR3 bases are TGTGCCAGCAGCGTTCGCTTCGGGACAGCGTACAATGAGCAGTTCTTC.

In DNA, the CDR3 is TGTGCCAGCAGTTTCCGCGGGAAGAGCTCCTACGAGCAGTACTTC. Its translation: CASSFRGKSSYEQYF. This chain joins TRBV28 and TRBJ2-7, with D maybe TRBD2 (6 bases). The CDR3 spans 15 residues. In germline, CDR1 is MDHEN, CDR2 SYDVKM. V shed 3 bases and J shed 0 bases, with 12 bases lying between them.

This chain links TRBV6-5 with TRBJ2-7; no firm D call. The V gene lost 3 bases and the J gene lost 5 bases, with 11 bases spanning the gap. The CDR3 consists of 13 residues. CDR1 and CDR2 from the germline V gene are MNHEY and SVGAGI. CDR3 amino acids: CASSYLAGHEQYF. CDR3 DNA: TGTGCCAGCAGTTATCTGGCAGGCCACGAGCAGTACTTC.

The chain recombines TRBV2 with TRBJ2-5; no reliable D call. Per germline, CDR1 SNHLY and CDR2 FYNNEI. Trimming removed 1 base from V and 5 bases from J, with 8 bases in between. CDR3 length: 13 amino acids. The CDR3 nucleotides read TGTGCCAGCAGTGAAGGGAGATGGGAGACCCAGTACTTC. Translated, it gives CASSEGRWETQYF.

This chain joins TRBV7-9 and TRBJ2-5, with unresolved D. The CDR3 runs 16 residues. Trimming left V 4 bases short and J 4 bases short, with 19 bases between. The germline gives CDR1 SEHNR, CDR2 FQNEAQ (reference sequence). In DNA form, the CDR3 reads TGTGCCAGCAGCTCACCGACTTGGTTCGAGCGAGAGACCCAGTACTTC. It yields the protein CASSSPTWFERETQYF.

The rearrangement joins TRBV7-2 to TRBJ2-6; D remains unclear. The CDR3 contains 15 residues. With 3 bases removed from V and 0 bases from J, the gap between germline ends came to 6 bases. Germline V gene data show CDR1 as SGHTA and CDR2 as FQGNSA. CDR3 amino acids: CASSFSGSGANVLTF. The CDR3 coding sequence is TGTGCCAGCAGCTTCTCAGGCTCTGGGGCCAACGTCCTGACTTTC.

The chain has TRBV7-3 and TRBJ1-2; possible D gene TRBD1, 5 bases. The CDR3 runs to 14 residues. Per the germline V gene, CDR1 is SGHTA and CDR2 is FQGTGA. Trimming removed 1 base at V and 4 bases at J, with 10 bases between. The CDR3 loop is CASSLNGGSYGYTF. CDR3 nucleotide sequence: TGTGCCAGCAGCTTAAATGGGGGGTCCTATGGCTACACCTTC.

In nucleotides, the CDR3 is TGCGCCAGCAGCTCGTTTACAGCGGGAGATTCCGCAGATACGCAGTATTTT. Encoded protein: CASSSFTAGDSADTQYF. This chain uses TRBV5-1 with TRBJ2-3; 8 bases agree with TRBD2. The CDR3 runs 17 residues. Looked up from germline, CDR1 is SGHRS and CDR2 is YFSETQ. Trimming removed 3 bases from V and 4 bases from J; junction bases left unmatched: 13.

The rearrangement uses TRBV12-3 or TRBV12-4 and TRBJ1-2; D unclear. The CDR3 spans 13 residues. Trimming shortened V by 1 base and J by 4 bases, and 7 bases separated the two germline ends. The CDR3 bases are TGTGCCAGCAGTTTAGGGGCGGGCTATGGCTACACCTTC. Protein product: CASSLGAGYGYTF.